This T cell receptor beta chain was found in a study of siplizumab effects on memory and regulatory T cells. This table comes from immunoSEQ multiplex PCR, and its TCRdb copy is limited to in-frame clones, with some not included. Of some 90,000 clones listed, approximately 90% are singletons. The junction had 0 bases not matched to a gene; V was cut back by 2 bases and J by 2 bases. The CDR3 runs 15 residues. CDR1 and CDR2 from the germline V gene are ENHRY and SYGVKD. This receptor was taken from a human donor in good health. The chain couples TRBV10-3 to TRBJ2-6; 7 bases match TRBD2. Specimen: CD4+ T cells sorted from blood. CDR3: CAISEGGAGANVLTF. The DNA of the CDR3 is TGTGCCATCAGTGAGGGGGGGGCTGGGGCCAACGTCCTGACTTTC.